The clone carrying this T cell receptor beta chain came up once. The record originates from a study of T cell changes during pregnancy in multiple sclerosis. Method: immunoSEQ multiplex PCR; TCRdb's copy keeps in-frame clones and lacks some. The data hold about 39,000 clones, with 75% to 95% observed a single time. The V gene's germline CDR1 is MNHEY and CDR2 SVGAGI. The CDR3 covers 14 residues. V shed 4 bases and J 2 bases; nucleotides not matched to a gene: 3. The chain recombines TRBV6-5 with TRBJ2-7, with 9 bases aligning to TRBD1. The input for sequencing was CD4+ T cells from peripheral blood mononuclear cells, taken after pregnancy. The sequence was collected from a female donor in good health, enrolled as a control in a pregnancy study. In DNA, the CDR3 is TGTGCCAGCAGTTTCGACAGGGGGACCTACGAGCAGTACTTC. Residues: CASSFDRGTYEQYF.